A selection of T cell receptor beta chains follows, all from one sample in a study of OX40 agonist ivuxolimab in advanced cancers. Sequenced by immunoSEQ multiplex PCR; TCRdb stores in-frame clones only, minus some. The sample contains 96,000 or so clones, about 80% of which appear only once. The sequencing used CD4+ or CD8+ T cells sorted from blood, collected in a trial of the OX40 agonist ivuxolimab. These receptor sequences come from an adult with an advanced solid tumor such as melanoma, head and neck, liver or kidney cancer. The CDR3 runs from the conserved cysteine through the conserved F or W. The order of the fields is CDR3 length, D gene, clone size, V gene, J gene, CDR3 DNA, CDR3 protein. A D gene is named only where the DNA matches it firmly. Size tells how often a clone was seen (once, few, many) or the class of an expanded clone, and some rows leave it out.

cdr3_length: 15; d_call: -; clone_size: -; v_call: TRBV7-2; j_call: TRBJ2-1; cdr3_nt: TGTGCCAGCAGCTTGGTCCATCGCGTCCTCAATGAGCAGTTCTTC; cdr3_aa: CASSLVHRVLNEQFF
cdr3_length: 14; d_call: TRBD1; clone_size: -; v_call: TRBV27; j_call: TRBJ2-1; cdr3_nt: TGTGCCAGTAGACAGGGCAGCTCCTACAATGAGCAGTTCTTC; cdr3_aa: CASRQGSSYNEQFF
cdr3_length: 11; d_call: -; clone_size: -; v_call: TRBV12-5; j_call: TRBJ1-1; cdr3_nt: TGTGCTAGTGGTTTGGGGTATGAAGCTTTCTTT; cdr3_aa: CASGLGYEAFF
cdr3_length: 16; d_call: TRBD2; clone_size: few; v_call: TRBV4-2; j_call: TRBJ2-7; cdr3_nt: TGTGCCAGCAGCCAAGATGGGACTAGCGGGAGCCACGAGCAGTACTTC; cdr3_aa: CASSQDGTSGSHEQYF
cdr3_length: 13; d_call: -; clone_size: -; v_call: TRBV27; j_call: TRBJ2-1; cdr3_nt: TGTGCCAGCAGTTCCAGAAACTACAATGAGCAGTTCTTC; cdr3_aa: CASSSRNYNEQFF
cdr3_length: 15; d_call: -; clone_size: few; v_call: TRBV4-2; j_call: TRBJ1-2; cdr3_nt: TGTGCCAGCAGCCAAAATGCAGTCAGTCACTATGGCTACACCTTC; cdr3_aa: CASSQNAVSHYGYTF
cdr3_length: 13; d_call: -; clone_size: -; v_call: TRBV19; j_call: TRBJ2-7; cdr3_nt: TGTGCCAGTAGTATAGCTAGGATGGACGAGCAGTACTTC; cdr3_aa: CASSIARMDEQYF
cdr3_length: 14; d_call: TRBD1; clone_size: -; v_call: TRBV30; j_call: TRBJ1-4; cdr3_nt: TGTGCCTGGAAGATGGGCAGGGGGAATGAAAAACTGTTTTTT; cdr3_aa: CAWKMGRGNEKLFF
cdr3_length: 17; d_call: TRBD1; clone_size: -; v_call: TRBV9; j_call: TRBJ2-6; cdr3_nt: TGTGCCAGCAGCTTTGGACAGGACAGCTCTGGGGCCAACGTCCTGACTTTC; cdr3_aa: CASSFGQDSSGANVLTF
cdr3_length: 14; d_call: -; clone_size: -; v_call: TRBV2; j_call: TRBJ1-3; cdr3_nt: TGTGCCAGCCGGGGGGCACCGGCTGGAAACACCATATATTTT; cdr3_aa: CASRGAPAGNTIYF
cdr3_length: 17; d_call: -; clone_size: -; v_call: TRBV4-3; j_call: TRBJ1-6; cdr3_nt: TGCGCCAGCAGCCAAGTACGGCAAAGCTCCTATAATTCACCCCTCCACTTT; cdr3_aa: CASSQVRQSSYNSPLHF
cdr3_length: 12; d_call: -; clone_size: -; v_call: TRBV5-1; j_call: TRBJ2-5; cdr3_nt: TGCGCCAGCAGCTTAACGGGAGAGACCCAGTACTTC; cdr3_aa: CASSLTGETQYF
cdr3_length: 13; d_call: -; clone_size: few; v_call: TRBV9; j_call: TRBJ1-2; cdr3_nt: TGTGCCAGCAGCACATCGACAGACTATGGCTACACCTTC; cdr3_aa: CASSTSTDYGYTF
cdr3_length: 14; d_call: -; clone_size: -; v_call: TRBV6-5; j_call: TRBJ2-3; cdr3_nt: TGTGCCAGCAGTTCCGGGACGGACGAGGATACGCAGTATTTT; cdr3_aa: CASSSGTDEDTQYF
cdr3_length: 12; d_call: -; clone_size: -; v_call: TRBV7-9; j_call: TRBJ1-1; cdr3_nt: TGTGCCAGCATTACGAGCCTCGGTGAAGCTTTCTTT; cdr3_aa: CASITSLGEAFF
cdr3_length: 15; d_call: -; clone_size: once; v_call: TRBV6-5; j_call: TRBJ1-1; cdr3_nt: TGTGCCAGCGCCGGAGCGGGACTTTTGAACACTGAAGCTTTCTTT; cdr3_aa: CASAGAGLLNTEAFF
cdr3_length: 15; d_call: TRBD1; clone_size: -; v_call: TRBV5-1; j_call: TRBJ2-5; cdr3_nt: TGCGCCAGCAGCTTGGAACAGGGGGCAGGGGAGACCCAGTACTTC; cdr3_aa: CASSLEQGAGETQYF
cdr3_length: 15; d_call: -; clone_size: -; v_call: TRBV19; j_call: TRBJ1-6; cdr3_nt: TGTGCCAGTAGTATGGACCGGGACCATAATTCACCCCTCCACTTT; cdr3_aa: CASSMDRDHNSPLHF
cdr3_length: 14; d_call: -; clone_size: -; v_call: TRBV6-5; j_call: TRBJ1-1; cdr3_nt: TGTGCCAGCAGTTATCGGTTCGGAGGGACTGAAGCTTTCTTT; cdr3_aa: CASSYRFGGTEAFF
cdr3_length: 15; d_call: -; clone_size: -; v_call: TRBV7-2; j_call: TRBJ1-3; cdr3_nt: TGTGCCAGCAGCTTAGCGGTCAGCTCTGGAAACACCATATATTTT; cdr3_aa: CASSLAVSSGNTIYF
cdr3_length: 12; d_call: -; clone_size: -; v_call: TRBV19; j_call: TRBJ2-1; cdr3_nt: TGTGCCAGTAGCCCAGCCGGCAATGAGCAGTTCTTC; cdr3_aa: CASSPAGNEQFF
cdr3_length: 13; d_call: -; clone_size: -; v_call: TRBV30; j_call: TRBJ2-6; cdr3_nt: TGTGCCTGGAGGGTAGCTGGGGCCAACGTCCTGACTTTC; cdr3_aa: CAWRVAGANVLTF
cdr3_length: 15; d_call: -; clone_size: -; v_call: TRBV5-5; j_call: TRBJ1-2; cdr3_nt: TGTGCCAGCAGCTGGGGCAGCTCCTCTAACTATGGCTACACCTTC; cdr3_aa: CASSWGSSSNYGYTF
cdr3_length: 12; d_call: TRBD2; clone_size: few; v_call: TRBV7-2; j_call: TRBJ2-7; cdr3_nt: TGTGCCAGCAGCTTACTGACTAGCGGGCAGTACTTC; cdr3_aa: CASSLLTSGQYF
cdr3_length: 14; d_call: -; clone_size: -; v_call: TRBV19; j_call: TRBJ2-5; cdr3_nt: TGTGCCAGTAGTATATCGGCAGGGCGCGAGACCCAGTACTTC; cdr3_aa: CASSISAGRETQYF
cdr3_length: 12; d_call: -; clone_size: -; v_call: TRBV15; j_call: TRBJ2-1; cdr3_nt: TGTGCCACCAGCAGAGTCCAGGATGAGCAGTTCTTC; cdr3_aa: CATSRVQDEQFF
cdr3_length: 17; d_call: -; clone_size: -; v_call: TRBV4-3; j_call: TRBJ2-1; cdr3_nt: TGCGCCAGCAGCCAAGATCCACGGGACGGCAGCTACAATGAGCAGTTCTTC; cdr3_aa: CASSQDPRDGSYNEQFF
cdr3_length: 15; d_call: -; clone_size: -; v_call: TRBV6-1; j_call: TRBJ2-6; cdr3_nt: TGTGCCAGCAGTGAAGGGGTCCCCGGGGCCAACGTCCTGACTTTC; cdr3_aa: CASSEGVPGANVLTF
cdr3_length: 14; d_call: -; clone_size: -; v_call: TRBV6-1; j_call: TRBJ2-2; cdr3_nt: TGTGCCAGCATATTGACAGGCGTCCCCGGGGAGCTGTTTTTT; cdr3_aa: CASILTGVPGELFF
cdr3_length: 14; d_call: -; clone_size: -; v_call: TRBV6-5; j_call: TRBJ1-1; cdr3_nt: TGTGCCAGCGTTCCTGAGGGGGGGTACACTGAAGCTTTCTTT; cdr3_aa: CASVPEGGYTEAFF
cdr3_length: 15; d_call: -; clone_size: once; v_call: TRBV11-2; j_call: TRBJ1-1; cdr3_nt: TGTGCCAGCAGTCTCCCGGGACGGCGGTACACTGAAGCTTTCTTT; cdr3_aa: CASSLPGRRYTEAFF
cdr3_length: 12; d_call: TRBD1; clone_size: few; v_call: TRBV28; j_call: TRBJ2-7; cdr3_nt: TGTGCCACCCAATCACAGGGGAGAGAGCAGTACTTC; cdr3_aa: CATQSQGREQYF
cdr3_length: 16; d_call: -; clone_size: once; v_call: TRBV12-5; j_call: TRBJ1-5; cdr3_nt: TGTGCTAGTGGGACGAGAGTGGGGTTGAGCAATCAGCCCCAGCATTTT; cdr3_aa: CASGTRVGLSNQPQHF
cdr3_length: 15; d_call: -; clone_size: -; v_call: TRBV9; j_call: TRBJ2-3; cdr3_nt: TGTGCCAGCAGCGCACTCGCGTCGACCGGGGATACGCAGTATTTT; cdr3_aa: CASSALASTGDTQYF
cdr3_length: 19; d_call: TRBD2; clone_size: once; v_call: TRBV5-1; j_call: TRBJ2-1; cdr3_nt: TGCGCCAGCAGCTGGGGGACTAGCGGGAGGGCCATCGCCTACAATGAGCAGTTCTTC; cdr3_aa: CASSWGTSGRAIAYNEQFF
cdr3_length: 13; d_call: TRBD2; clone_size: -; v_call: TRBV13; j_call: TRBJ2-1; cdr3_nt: TGTGCCAGCAGCTACCAGCGGGGCAATGAGCAGTTCTTC; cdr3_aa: CASSYQRGNEQFF
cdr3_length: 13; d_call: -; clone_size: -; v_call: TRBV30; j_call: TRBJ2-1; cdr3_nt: TGTGCCTGGAGGCATTACTCCTACAATGAGCAGTTCTTC; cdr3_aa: CAWRHYSYNEQFF
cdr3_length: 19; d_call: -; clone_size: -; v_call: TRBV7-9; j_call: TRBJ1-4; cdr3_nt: TGTGCCAGCAGCTTATCCCGATCGGGGGCTCGAGTATCTAATGAAAAACTGTTTTTT; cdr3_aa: CASSLSRSGARVSNEKLFF
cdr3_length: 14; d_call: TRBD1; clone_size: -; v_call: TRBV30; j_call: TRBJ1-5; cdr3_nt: TGTGCCTGGAGTGCTAACCAGGGGGATCAGCCCCAGCATTTT; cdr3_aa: CAWSANQGDQPQHF
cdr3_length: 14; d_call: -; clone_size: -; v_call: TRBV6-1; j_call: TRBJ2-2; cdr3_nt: TGTGCCAGCAGTGTACGGGGCAGCACCGGGGAGCTGTTTTTT; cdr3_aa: CASSVRGSTGELFF
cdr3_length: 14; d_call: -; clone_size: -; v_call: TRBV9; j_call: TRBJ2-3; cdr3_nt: TGTGCCAGCAGCGTAACGGGGTCTGAAGCTACGCAGTATTTT; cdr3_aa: CASSVTGSEATQYF
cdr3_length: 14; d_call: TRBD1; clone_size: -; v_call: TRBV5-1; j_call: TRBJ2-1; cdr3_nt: TGCGCCAGCAGCTTGGGGGACAGAAGCAATGAGCAGTTCTTC; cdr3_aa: CASSLGDRSNEQFF
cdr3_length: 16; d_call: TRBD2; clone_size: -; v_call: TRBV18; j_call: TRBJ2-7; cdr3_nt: TGTGCCAGCTCACCAGGTCTTACTAGCGGGGGGAGCGAGCAGTACTTC; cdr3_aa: CASSPGLTSGGSEQYF
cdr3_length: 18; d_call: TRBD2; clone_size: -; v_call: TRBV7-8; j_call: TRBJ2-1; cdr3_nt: TGTGCCAGCAGCTTAGGGCTAGCGGGGGGTAGCTCCTACAATGAGCAGTTCTTC; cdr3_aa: CASSLGLAGGSSYNEQFF
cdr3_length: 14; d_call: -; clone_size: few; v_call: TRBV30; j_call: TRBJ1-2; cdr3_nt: TGTGCCTGGAGTACGGGGACATCTAACTATGGCTACACCTTC; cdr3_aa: CAWSTGTSNYGYTF
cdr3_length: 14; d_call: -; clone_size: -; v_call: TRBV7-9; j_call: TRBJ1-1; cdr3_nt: TGTGCCAGCAGCTTCTCCTACCGGTCCACTGAAGCTTTCTTT; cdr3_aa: CASSFSYRSTEAFF
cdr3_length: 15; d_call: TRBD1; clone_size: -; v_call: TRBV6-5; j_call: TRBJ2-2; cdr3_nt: TGTGCCATAGGGACAGCCCTTCTCAACACCGGGGAGCTGTTTTTT; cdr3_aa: CAIGTALLNTGELFF